This T cell receptor beta chain stems from a study of control samples from healthy donors and cancer patients. Using immunoSEQ multiplex PCR, the repertoire was profiled, and TCRdb retains in-frame clones only, with some absent. The sample holds more than 120,000 clones; approximately 92% are singletons and the top ten take approximately 2.9%. Trimming removed 2 bases from V and 0 bases from J, with 18 bases in between. Looked up from germline, CDR1 is MNHEY and CDR2 is SMNVEV (reference sequence). The CDR3 sequence is 18 residues long. The clonotype originates from a young man in good health. The J gene is TRBJ2-3, the V gene TRBV27; D is ambiguous. Sequencing was done on a sample of blood. The CDR3 here is CASSLSSYMTGSTDTQYF. The CDR3 DNA follows: TGTGCCAGCAGTTTAAGTTCATATATGACGGGCAGCACAGATACGCAGTATTTT.